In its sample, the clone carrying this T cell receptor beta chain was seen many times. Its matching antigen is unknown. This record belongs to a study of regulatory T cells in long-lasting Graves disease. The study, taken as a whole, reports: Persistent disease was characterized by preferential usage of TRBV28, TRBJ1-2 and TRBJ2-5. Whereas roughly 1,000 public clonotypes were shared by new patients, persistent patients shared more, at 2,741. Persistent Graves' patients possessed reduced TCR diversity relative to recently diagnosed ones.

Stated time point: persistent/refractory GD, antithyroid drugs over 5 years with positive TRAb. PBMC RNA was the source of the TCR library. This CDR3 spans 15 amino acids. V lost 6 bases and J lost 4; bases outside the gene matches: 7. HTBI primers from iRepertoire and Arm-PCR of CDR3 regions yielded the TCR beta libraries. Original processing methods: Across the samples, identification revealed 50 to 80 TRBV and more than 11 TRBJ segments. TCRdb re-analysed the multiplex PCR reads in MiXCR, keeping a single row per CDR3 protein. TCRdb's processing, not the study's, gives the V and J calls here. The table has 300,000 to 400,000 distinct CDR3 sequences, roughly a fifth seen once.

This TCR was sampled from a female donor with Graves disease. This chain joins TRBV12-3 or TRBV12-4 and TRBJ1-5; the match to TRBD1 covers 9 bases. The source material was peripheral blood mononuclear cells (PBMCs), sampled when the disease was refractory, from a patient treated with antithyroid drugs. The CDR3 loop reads CASSPRQGVNQPQHF. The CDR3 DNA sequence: TGTGCCAGCAGCCCCCGACAGGGGGTGAATCAGCCCCAGCATTTT.